Below, 23 T cell receptor beta chains from the same sample are listed, as sequenced in a study of CD8 T cells in ankylosing spondylitis. Via MiXCR, TCRdb re-called the 5' RACE reads, giving one row per CDR3 protein. The table includes 200,000 to 300,000 distinct CDR3 sequences, under 8.5% detected once. The specimen was blood, either unsorted or a sorted T cell fraction (not recorded which). The origin of the receptors is a female donor with ankylosing spondylitis or in good health (not recorded which).

This clonotype was picked up many times. The chain carries TRBV5-1 and TRBJ2-7, with TRBD1 matching 8 bases. Trimming cost V 6 bases and J 6 bases; bases outside gene matches: 23. Germline V lookup: CDR1 SGHRS, CDR2 YFSETQ. The CDR3 is 18 amino acids. CDR3 bases: TGCGCCAGCACCTTTCGGGACAGGTCACCACCCGGGTACGGCGAGCAGTACTTC. Its translation: CASTFRDRSPPGYGEQYF.

This clonotype occurred a few times. The chain carries TRBV5-1 and TRBJ1-2; no clear D gene. The germline V gene has CDR1 SGHRS and CDR2 YFSETQ. The CDR3 has 16 residues. Deletions cut 0 bases from V and 4 bases from J, with 16 bases between. CDR3 residues: CASSLATVGSTYGYTF. CDR3 coding DNA: TGCGCCAGCAGCTTGGCCACGGTGGGGTCTACCTATGGCTACACCTTC.

This clonotype was counted only a few times. The rearrangement links TRBV12-3 or TRBV12-4 to TRBJ2-4; D is undetermined. V was trimmed by 4 bases and J by 0 bases, leaving 16 bases between them. There are 17 residues in the CDR3. Written as DNA, the CDR3 is TGTGCCAGCAGTTCCCAAGACATTCTTGTAGCCAAAAACATTCAGTACTTC. Its translation: CASSSQDILVAKNIQYF.

This clonotype has a count of ten or more. The chain combines TRBV7-2 with TRBJ2-2; no definite D call. Trimming left V 8 bases short and J 1 base short, with 14 bases between. The V gene's germline CDR1 is SGHTA and CDR2 FQGNSA. This CDR3 is built from 15 residues. CDR3 coding DNA: TGTGCCAGCGGTAAAGAAGGACGGAACACCGGGGAGCTGTTTTTT. It yields the protein CASGKEGRNTGELFF.

This clonotype was seen a handful of times. The CDR3 sequence is CASTETAPYEQYF. The DNA of the CDR3 is TGCGCCAGCACCGAGACAGCCCCCTACGAGCAGTACTTC. The chain couples TRBV10-2 to TRBJ2-7; D may be TRBD1 (5 bases). The CDR3 spans 13 residues. V lost 7 bases to trimming and J lost 2 bases, with 12 bases between them. Germline V CDR1 and CDR2: WSHSY, SAAADI.

This clonotype was recorded many times. The rearrangement links TRBV29-1 to TRBJ1-2; D is ambiguous. V lost 7 bases and J lost 8, with 17 bases in between. The germline V gene encodes CDR1 SQVTM and CDR2 ANQGSEA. The CDR3 runs 12 residues. CDR3: CSAGGSHKGYTF. In nucleotides, the CDR3 is TGCAGCGCCGGTGGGAGCCATAAAGGCTACACCTTC.

This clonotype was detected ten times or more. V gene TRBV27 combines with J gene TRBJ1-1; D call uncertain. With 5 bases removed from V and 6 bases from J, the gap between germline ends came to 13 bases. The CDR3 contains 13 residues. Germline CDR1 reads MNHEY; CDR2 reads SMNVEV (reference sequence). The CDR3 loop is CASSPPGTSEAFF. CDR3 nucleotides: TGTGCCAGCAGTCCCCCAGGCACCTCTGAAGCTTTCTTT.

This chain links TRBV20-1 with TRBJ2-3; 13 bases align to TRBD2. The CDR3 covers 15 residues. The V gene's germline CDR1 is DFQATT and CDR2 SNEGSKA (reference sequence). V shed 5 bases, J shed 8 bases, and the junction held 10 bases outside the gene matches. The DNA for the CDR3 is TGCAGTGCTGCGGGACTAGCGGGATTGGATAGTACGCAGTATTTT. It yields the protein CSAAGLAGLDSTQYF.

The table lists this clonotype with many counts. The CDR3 loop reads CSVPRAATPYNEQFF. CDR3 in DNA: TGCAGCGTTCCCAGAGCGGCAACCCCCTACAATGAGCAGTTCTTC. This chain connects TRBV29-1 to TRBJ2-1, with D possibly matching TRBD2 (5 bases). V lost 5 bases and J lost 2, with 16 bases in between. The CDR3 consists of 15 residues. In germline, CDR1 is SQVTM, CDR2 ANQGSEA.

This clonotype was counted ten times or more. The chain uses TRBV4-1 and TRBJ1-5; D not certain. The CDR3 sequence is 15 residues long. Germline-derived CDR1 and CDR2 are MGHRA and YSYEKL. The V end was cut by 0 bases, the J end by 5 bases, with 11 bases between. CDR3 bases: TGCGCCAGCAGCCAAGATTTTCAGGTTGATCAGCCCCAGCATTTT. Protein sequence: CASSQDFQVDQPQHF.

This clonotype was counted at least ten times. The chain carries TRBV7-9 and TRBJ2-3; D is unresolved. The CDR3 covers 16 residues. V dropped 6 bases and J dropped 4 bases, with 20 bases sitting between them. Germline V gene sequence: CDR1 SEHNR, CDR2 FQNEAQ (reference sequence). This CDR3 is CASSPSTGSSSDTQYF. In nucleotides, the CDR3 is TGTGCCAGCAGTCCCTCGACCGGTTCTAGTTCAGATACGCAGTATTTT.

This clonotype has at least ten counts. This sequence joins TRBV19 and TRBJ2-3; D may be TRBD1 (5 bases). CDR1 LNHDA and CDR2 SQIVND come from the germline V gene (reference sequence). The CDR3 runs 15 residues. V lost 4 bases and J lost 0, with 11 bases in between. CDR3 in amino acids: CASSSRVGSTDTQYF. The CDR3 region has the DNA TGTGCCAGTAGTAGCAGGGTCGGAAGCACAGATACGCAGTATTTT.

This clonotype was seen many times. This rearrangement joins TRBV11-2 to TRBJ1-1; tentative D call: TRBD1 (5 bases). The germline gives CDR1 SGHAT, CDR2 FQNNGV. The CDR3 runs 11 residues. V was cut by 8 bases and J by 7 bases, with 11 bases left in between. The CDR3 protein is CASSGGFEAFF. Written as DNA, the CDR3 is TGTGCCAGCTCGGGGGGATTTGAAGCTTTCTTT.

The chain uses TRBV7-6 and TRBJ2-1; possible D gene TRBD2, 6 bases. This CDR3 comprises 14 residues. The germline V and J ends were trimmed by 6 bases and 6 bases, with 15 bases remaining between them. Germline-derived CDR1 and CDR2 are SGHVS and FNYEAQ. CDR3 residues: CASSYGTPLNEQFF. The CDR3 DNA reads as TGTGCCAGCAGTTACGGGACTCCGCTCAATGAGCAGTTCTTC.

This clonotype was seen at least ten times. The V and J genes are TRBV7-7 and TRBJ1-2; tentative D call: TRBD1 (6 bases). CDR3 length equals 14 residues. V was shortened by 5 bases and J by 4 bases, with 14 bases between the two germline ends. Germline V gene data show CDR1 as SSHAT and CDR2 as FNYEAQ (reference sequence). The CDR3 reads CASSQHRVGYGYTF. The CDR3 region has the DNA TGTGCCAGCAGCCAGCACAGGGTGGGCTATGGCTACACCTTC.

This clonotype was seen ten or more times. The gene calls are TRBV3-1 and TRBJ2-5; 7 bases fit TRBD1. Germline CDR1 LGHDT, CDR2 YNNKEL (reference sequence). J was trimmed by 0 bases and V by 1 base; bases with no gene match: 2. CDR3 size: 15 residues. CDR3 DNA sequence: TGTGCCAGCAGCCAAGCCCAGGGGGACCAAGAGACCCAGTACTTC. It is translated as CASSQAQGDQETQYF.

Ten or more counts support this clonotype. Relative to the germline gene, one junction end is altered; a read error may explain this. The genes are TRBV6-5 and TRBJ2-3; D could derive from TRBD1 or TRBD2 (6 bases each). Germline CDR1 MNHEY, CDR2 SVGAGI. The CDR3 extends over 13 amino acids. The CDR3 nucleotides read TGTGCCAGCAGTTACGGAGGGGGGCGGTGGAGAGTATTT. As protein: CASSYGGGRWRVF.

Only a few counts were recorded for this clonotype. This chain joins TRBV7-2 and TRBJ1-4, with D possibly matching TRBD1 (5 bases). CDR3 size: 15 residues. The germline V and J ends were trimmed by 5 bases and 0 bases, with 10 bases remaining between them. The germline CDR1 and CDR2 sequences are SGHTA and FQGNSA. The CDR3 DNA is TGTGCCAGCAGCGGGCAGGGAACAACTAATGAAAAACTGTTTTTT. It yields the protein CASSGQGTTNEKLFF.

In this sample, this clonotype turned up many times. The chain links TRBV7-9 to TRBJ2-5; tentative D call: TRBD2 (6 bases). Germline CDR1 is SEHNR and CDR2 is FQNEAQ (reference sequence). This CDR3 spans 13 amino acids. V dropped 9 bases and J dropped 3 bases, with 14 bases sitting between them. CDR3 loop: CASRLVPEETQYF. CDR3 DNA: TGTGCCAGTAGACTAGTCCCTGAAGAGACCCAGTACTTC.

In its sample, this clonotype was seen many times. The chain employs TRBV7-9 and TRBJ2-3; TRBD1 matches 8 bases. Germline V gives CDR1 SEHNR, CDR2 FQNEAQ (reference sequence). V lost 5 bases to trimming and J lost 5 bases; unmatched junction nucleotides: 6. This CDR3 is 14 amino acids long. The CDR3 DNA sequence: TGTGCCAGCAGCACTCAGGGGGCGAAAGATACGCAGTATTTT. Amino acid sequence: CASSTQGAKDTQYF.

This clonotype was seen ten or more times. J is TRBJ2-5 and V is TRBV27; 9 bases are shared with TRBD1. V dropped 2 bases and J dropped 3; count of bases not matched to a gene: 16. This CDR3 is 19 amino acids long. Germline CDR1 and CDR2: MNHEY and SMNVEV (reference sequence). CDR3 bases: TGTGCCAGCAGTTTAGGGACAGGGAGGGGCCCGTTAGCTAAAGAGACCCAGTACTTC. This sequence encodes CASSLGTGRGPLAKETQYF.

For this clonotype: This may be a read error, as it is one base from a much larger clone. This chain joins TRBV20-1 and TRBJ2-1; weak D call: TRBD2 (6 bases). This CDR3 is 12 amino acids long. Germline-derived CDR1 and CDR2 are DFQATT and SNEGSKA (reference sequence). Trimming cost V 8 bases and J 7 bases, with 15 bases left between them. CDR3 protein: CSTGGRFNEQFF. In nucleotides, the CDR3 is TGCAGTACTGGAGGGAGGTTTAATGAGCAGTTCTTC.

In this sample, this clonotype turned up many times. The CDR3 nucleotides are TGTGCCAGCAGCTCGAATCGGGCCACCGGGGAGCTGTTTTTT. Translating it yields CASSSNRATGELFF. The chain carries TRBV11-3 and TRBJ2-2, with unresolved D. This CDR3 region has 14 residues. Per the germline V gene, CDR1 is SGHNT and CDR2 is YENEEA. Trimming removed 4 bases from V and 4 bases from J, with 10 bases in between. The variable domain in full, with the rest retrieved from reference TRBV11-3 and TRBJ2-2, is EAGVVQSPRYKIIEKKQPVAFWCNPISGHNTLYWYLQNLGQGPELLIRYENEEAVDDSQLPKDRFSAERLKGVDSTLKIQPAELGDSAVYLCASSSNRATGELFFGEGSRLTVL.